These 24 T cell receptor beta chains originate from one sample sequenced in a study of blood T cell repertoires in COVID-19 (dated by TCRdb to 2018 to 2020). The protocol used for the library was the immunoSEQ multiplex PCR assay. Imported from immuneACCESS, the table was reduced by TCRdb to in-frame sequences with V and J called. These copies leave out some clones; in studies compared against another copy, an unresolved V gene accounts for under half, and the cause of the remainder is not known. Across this sample there are about 210,000 clones, with over 75% seen only once. The ten largest clones represent nearly 9.5% of the sample. Sequences were obtained from PBMCs or T cells enriched from blood (not recorded which). These receptors were obtained from a middle-aged man who had recovered from COVID-19.

The genes are TRBV18 and TRBJ1-6; 10 bases match TRBD1. Germline V gene sequence: CDR1 KGHSH, CDR2 LQKENI. The CDR3 loop spans 16 amino acids. V lost 4 bases and J lost 6; bases outside the gene matches: 6. The CDR3 loop is CASSQGQGSSNSPLHF. The CDR3, as DNA: TGTGCCAGCTCACAGGGACAGGGGAGTAGTAATTCACCCCTCCACTTT.

The chain links TRBV19 to TRBJ1-6; 10 nucleotides agree with TRBD1. Germline lookup yields CDR1 LNHDA and CDR2 SQIVND (reference sequence). Trimming removed 9 bases from V and 7 bases from J; junction bases left unmatched: 6. The CDR3 is made up of 14 amino acids. The CDR3 is CASARDRGNSPLHF. CDR3 sequence (DNA): TGTGCCAGCGCGCGGGACAGGGGAAATTCACCCCTCCACTTT.

The chain uses TRBV19 and TRBJ2-2, with D possibly matching TRBD1 (6 bases). CDR1 is LNHDA and CDR2 is SQIVND in the germline V gene (reference sequence). The CDR3 sequence is 15 residues long. The germline V and J ends were trimmed by 5 bases and 0 bases, with 10 bases remaining between them. The CDR3 nucleotides are TGTGCCAGTAGTGGACAGCCCTCGAACACCGGGGAGCTGTTTTTT. This codes for CASSGQPSNTGELFF.

The chain has TRBV11-2 and TRBJ2-7; TRBD2 aligns across 14 bases. The CDR3 consists of 15 residues. V lost 3 bases, J lost 4 bases, and 2 bases stayed unmatched. The germline V gene has CDR1 SGHAT and CDR2 FQNNGV. CDR3 sequence: CASSFGTSGGYEQYF. CDR3 DNA sequence: TGTGCCAGCAGCTTCGGGACTAGCGGGGGATACGAGCAGTACTTC. The whole variable domain, filled in from reference TRBV11-2 and TRBJ2-7, reads EAGVAQSPRYKIIEKRQSVAFWCNPISGHATLYWYQQILGQGPKLLIQFQNNGVVDDSQLPKDRFSAERLKGVDSTLKIQPAKLEDSAVYLCASSFGTSGGYEQYFGPGTRLTVT.

In its sample, this clone was seen a few times. The V gene is TRBV5-1, the J gene TRBJ1-4; no reliable D call. Germline V lookup: CDR1 SGHRS, CDR2 YFSETQ. The CDR3 is 14 residues long. The V and J ends lost 3 bases and 4 bases respectively, with 10 bases between them. The CDR3 protein is CASSSGRLNEKLFF. The DNA of the CDR3 is TGCGCCAGCAGCTCAGGTCGCCTTAATGAAAAACTGTTTTTT.

In nucleotides, the CDR3 is TGTGCCACGAAGAGGTGGGAGACAGGGAAGTTTAATCAGCCCCAGCATTTT. This sequence encodes CATKRWETGKFNQPQHF. J is TRBJ1-5 and V is TRBV24-1; 7 bases align to TRBD1. CDR3 size: 17 residues. In germline, CDR1 is KGHDR, CDR2 SFDVKD. Unmatched junction bases numbered 18, after V lost 10 bases and J lost 4 bases.

This clone was picked up one time. The genes are TRBV19 and TRBJ1-5; D might be TRBD1 (6 bases). Trimming pared 2 bases from V and 0 bases from J, leaving 11 bases between. The length of the CDR3 is 16 residues. The germline V gene has CDR1 LNHDA and CDR2 SQIVND (reference sequence). CDR3 in DNA: TGTGCCAGTAGTATAATTCGAGGGGGTAGCAATCAGCCCCAGCATTTT. It yields the protein CASSIIRGGSNQPQHF.

The genes are TRBV7-8 and TRBJ2-7; D not resolved. The CDR3 covers 11 residues. In germline, CDR1 is SGHVS, CDR2 FQNEAQ. V lost 5 bases to trimming and J lost 4 bases, with 6 bases between them. The CDR3 is CASSARYEQYF. The CDR3 nucleotides are TGTGCCAGCAGCGCACGGTACGAGCAGTACTTC.

The rearrangement links TRBV29-1 to TRBJ2-1; D perhaps matches TRBD1 (6 bases). V lost 4 bases to trimming and J lost 2 bases, with 9 bases between them. Germline V gene lookup returns CDR1 SQVTM and CDR2 ANQGSEA. CDR3 size: 13 residues. CDR3 in DNA: TGCAGCGTTGGGTGGGACACCTACAATGAGCAGTTCTTC. Translated, it gives CSVGWDTYNEQFF.

The rearrangement joins TRBV5-6 to TRBJ1-2; D gene uncertain. Germline CDR1 SGHDT, CDR2 YYEEEE. V was cut by 3 bases and J by 5 bases, with 14 bases left in between. The CDR3 is 14 residues long. CDR3: CASSSWWAPYGYTF. The DNA of the CDR3 is TGTGCCAGCAGCTCCTGGTGGGCTCCGTATGGCTACACCTTC.

V is TRBV14 and J is TRBJ2-1; 13 positions match TRBD2. Germline V gives CDR1 SGHDN, CDR2 FVKESK. J lost 12 bases, V lost 1 base, and 9 bases had no gene match. The CDR3 loop spans 16 amino acids. The CDR3 DNA is TGTGCCAGCAGCCAAGCTCCCGGACTAGCGGGAGTTGGGCAGTTCTTC. This gives the protein CASSQAPGLAGVGQFF.

The rearrangement joins TRBV30 to TRBJ2-1, with 10 nucleotides matching TRBD2. V trimming: 2 bases; J trimming: 3 bases; junction bases outside the gene matches: 7. Germline lookup yields CDR1 GTSNPN and CDR2 SVGIG (reference sequence). The CDR3 has 16 amino acids. The CDR3, as DNA: TGTGCCTGGAGTTTCTCAGCTAGCGGGGGCTACAATGAGCAGTTCTTC. Residues: CAWSFSASGGYNEQFF.

The chain joins TRBV14 to TRBJ1-4; D call uncertain. CDR3 length equals 15 residues. V lost 1 base and J lost 8, with 14 bases in between. Germline values: CDR1 SGHDN, CDR2 FVKESK. The CDR3 region has the DNA TGTGCCAGCAGCCAAGGGGAGGTAATAGGAGAAAAACTGTTTTTT. This codes for CASSQGEVIGEKLFF.

The chain links TRBV5-6 to TRBJ2-5, with 10 bases lining up with TRBD1. J lost 5 bases, V lost 4 bases, and 8 bases had no gene match. The CDR3 has 15 amino acids. Looked up from germline, CDR1 is SGHDT and CDR2 is YYEEEE. The CDR3 region is CASSGRDRGMETQYF. The CDR3 coding sequence is TGTGCCAGCAGCGGCCGGGACAGGGGTATGGAGACCCAGTACTTC. Filled out from reference TRBV5-6 and TRBJ2-5, the complete variable domain reads DAGVTQSPTHLIKTRGQQVTLRCSPKSGHDTVSWYQQALGQGPQFIFQYYEEEERQRGNFPDRFSGHQFPNYSSELNVNALLLGDSALYLCASSGRDRGMETQYFGPGTRLLVL.

The table lists this clone with a few counts. This chain links TRBV12-3 or TRBV12-4 with TRBJ1-3, with unresolved D. This CDR3 has 12 residues. V lost 3 bases, J lost 7 bases, and 7 bases lay in between. The CDR3: CASSFGGNTIYF. The CDR3 DNA sequence: TGTGCCAGCAGTTTTGGAGGGAACACCATATATTTT.

Many counts were recorded for this clone. V gene TRBV29-1 combines with J gene TRBJ1-1, with 7 bases fitting TRBD1. The germline V gene encodes CDR1 SQVTM and CDR2 ANQGSEA. V lost 5 bases and J lost 1; bases outside the gene matches: 4. The CDR3 spans 13 residues. This CDR3 reads CSVPRGTNTEAFF. As DNA, the CDR3 is TGCAGCGTTCCCAGGGGGACGAACACTGAAGCTTTCTTT.

The chain couples TRBV19 to TRBJ1-4; 10 bases map to TRBD1. J was trimmed by 7 bases and V by 0 bases; bases with no gene match: 2. Germline V CDR1 and CDR2: LNHDA, SQIVND (reference sequence). The CDR3 spans 15 residues. CDR3 nucleotide sequence: TGTGCCAGTAGTATAGATCGGACAGGGGGTGAAAAACTGTTTTTT. Its protein is CASSIDRTGGEKLFF. The full variable domain, rest sourced from reference TRBV19 and TRBJ1-4, is DGGITQSPKYLFRKEGQNVTLSCEQNLNHDAMYWYRQDPGQGLRLIYYSQIVNDFQKGDIAEGYSVSREKKESFPLTVTSAQKNPTAFYLCASSIDRTGGEKLFFGSGTQLSVL.

Notes on this clone: This CDR3 is also generated by other DNA sequences in the sample. J is TRBJ1-1 and V is TRBV9; 7 nucleotides match TRBD1. CDR1 is SGDLS, CDR2 YYNGEE, per germline. The CDR3 length is 15 residues. With V trimmed by 4 bases and J by 1 base, 7 bases remained unmatched. The CDR3 protein is CASSPRTGPNTEAFF. The CDR3 DNA follows: TGTGCCAGCAGCCCCCGGACAGGTCCGAACACTGAAGCTTTCTTT.

This clone was seen a handful of times. The genes are TRBV13 and TRBJ2-3; D is possibly TRBD1 (6 bases). Trimming stripped 4 bases from V and 2 bases from J, with 10 bases between. The length of the CDR3 is 14 residues. Germline-derived CDR1 and CDR2 are PRHDT and FYEKMQ (reference sequence). DNA of the CDR3: TGTGCCAGCAGCTCCGGGACACTCACAGATACGCAGTATTTT. This translates into CASSSGTLTDTQYF.

The chain has TRBV5-1 and TRBJ1-3, with 8 bases matching TRBD1. This CDR3 is built from 16 residues. Losses at the gene ends were 5 bases for V and 0 bases for J; bases not matched to a gene: 7. Germline CDR1 reads SGHRS; CDR2 reads YFSETQ. CDR3 in amino acids: CASSQGQAHSGNTIYF. DNA for the CDR3: TGCGCCAGCAGTCAGGGACAGGCTCACTCTGGAAACACCATATATTTT.

The chain combines TRBV30 with TRBJ2-7; D possibly corresponds to TRBD1 (5 bases). In germline, CDR1 is GTSNPN, CDR2 SVGIG (reference sequence). This CDR3 spans 13 amino acids. The V end was cut by 2 bases, the J end by 2 bases, with 10 bases between. CDR3 amino acids: CAWSWQGAYEQYF. The DNA of the CDR3 is TGTGCCTGGAGTTGGCAGGGCGCCTACGAGCAGTACTTC.

CDR3 sequence: CASSGDRENSPLHF. For the CDR3, the DNA is TGTGCCAGCAGTGGGGACAGGGAAAATTCACCCCTCCACTTT. The J gene is TRBJ1-6, the V gene TRBV2, with 9 positions matching TRBD1. Germline CDR1 SNHLY, CDR2 FYNNEI. The CDR3 extends over 14 amino acids. After removal of 4 bases from V and 7 bases from J, the junction contained 2 bases not matched to a gene.

This clone appeared once. V usage is TRBV2 and J usage is TRBJ2-7, with no clear D. Trimming removed 2 bases from V and 0 bases from J, with 11 bases in between. This CDR3 comprises 15 residues. Germline CDR1 reads SNHLY; CDR2 reads FYNNEI. CDR3 sequence (DNA): TGTGCCAGCAGTGAACTCGCTTCCAGCTCCTACGAGCAGTACTTC. Its translation is CASSELASSSYEQYF.

The V call is TRBV5-1, the J call TRBJ1-2, with TRBD1 as a possible D gene (6 bases). V was pared by 2 bases and J by 0 bases, with 11 bases between. CDR1 SGHRS and CDR2 YFSETQ come from the germline V gene. This CDR3 region has 15 residues. The CDR3 protein is CASSLGGSTNYGYTF. CDR3 DNA sequence: TGCGCCAGCAGCTTAGGGGGATCTACTAACTATGGCTACACCTTC.